The next 17 T cell receptor beta chains were all read from a single sample in a study of blood T cell repertoires in COVID-19 (dated by TCRdb to 2018 to 2020). Receptor libraries were prepared by the immunoSEQ multiplex PCR assay. The source is immuneACCESS, and TCRdb retained only in-frame sequences with V and J called. Part of the clones is not carried over; for the studies checked, unresolved V genes explain less than half of this, and the remainder is unexplained. Across this sample there are fewer than 300,000 clones, with about 93% seen only once. Together, the top ten hold 1% to 1.3% of the sample. Sequences were obtained from PBMCs or T cells enriched from blood (not recorded which). The receptors here all came from a woman younger than 45 who had recovered from COVID-19.

V is TRBV27 and J is TRBJ2-7, with D perhaps TRBD1 (6 bases). Germline V lookup: CDR1 MNHEY, CDR2 SMNVEV (reference sequence). The CDR3 contains 13 residues. V gave up 2 bases and J gave up 3 bases, with 8 bases separating them. The CDR3, as DNA: TGTGCCAGCAGTTTAACAGGGATCTACGAGCAGTACTTC. Amino acids: CASSLTGIYEQYF.

This clone was counted between two and nine times. The chain has TRBV21-1 and TRBJ2-2; the table names TRBD2, a call not compared with the DNA. TRBV21-1 constitutes a pseudogene. The CDR3 loop spans 18 amino acids. The CDR3 loop is CASSKRAGLAGAGGELFF. CDR3 DNA: TGTGCCAGCAGCAAAAGAGCCGGACTAGCGGGAGCGGGCGGGGAGCTGTTTTTT.

The chain combines TRBV30 with TRBJ2-7, with D unclear. This CDR3 is 13 amino acids long. Germline CDR1 GTSNPN, CDR2 SVGIG (reference sequence). V was cut by 3 bases and J by 3 bases, with 12 bases left in between. The CDR3 loop reads CAWSPSLVYEQYF. The CDR3 coding sequence is TGTGCCTGGAGCCCCTCCCTAGTCTACGAGCAGTACTTC.

The count of this clone is one. This chain uses TRBV30 with TRBJ1-3; TRBD1 might be the D (6 bases). Deletions cut 4 bases from V and 5 bases from J, with 21 bases between. The CDR3 totals 16 residues. Germline values: CDR1 GTSNPN, CDR2 SVGIG (reference sequence). As DNA, the CDR3 is TGTGCCTGGAAGAGTGTCGAGGGTCAGGGGAGAAACACCATATATTTT. Protein product: CAWKSVEGQGRNTIYF.

This chain's CDR3 is CASSRSYEQFF. CDR3 DNA sequence: TGTGCCAGCAGCCGGTCGTATGAGCAGTTCTTC. The rearrangement uses TRBV7-6 and TRBJ2-1; unclear D gene. The CDR3 consists of 11 residues. V dropped 5 bases and J dropped 8 bases, with 7 bases sitting between them. Looked up from germline, CDR1 is SGHVS and CDR2 is FNYEAQ.

The chain joins TRBV5-1 to TRBJ2-5, with 9 bases lining up with TRBD1. Germline CDR1 is SGHRS and CDR2 is YFSETQ. This CDR3 has 15 residues. Trimming removed 4 bases from V and 1 base from J; junction bases left unmatched: 5. The CDR3 region is CASSQMGQGQETQYF. For the CDR3, the DNA is TGCGCCAGCAGCCAAATGGGACAGGGCCAAGAGACCCAGTACTTC.

The chain combines TRBV14 with TRBJ2-3, with a possible D match to TRBD2 (6 bases). CDR1 SGHDN and CDR2 FVKESK come from the germline V gene. Trimming removed 0 bases at V and 0 bases at J, with 10 bases between. There are 16 residues in the CDR3. The CDR3: CASSQDSRGSTDTQYF. The CDR3 coding sequence is TGTGCCAGCAGCCAAGATTCGCGGGGAAGCACAGATACGCAGTATTTT.

Comments on this clone: The same CDR3 is also encoded by other DNA sequences in this sample. The V gene is TRBV28, the J gene TRBJ1-2, with D possibly TRBD1 on 6 matching bases. V lost 6 bases to trimming and J lost 2 bases, with 10 bases between them. This CDR3 is built from 13 residues. In germline, CDR1 is MDHEN, CDR2 SYDVKM. Here the CDR3 DNA reads TGTGCCAGCAGACCAACAGGGAACTATGGCTACACCTTC. This encodes CASRPTGNYGYTF.

The chain employs TRBV6-2 or TRBV6-3 and TRBJ1-2; D call uncertain. The CDR3 is 13 amino acids. In germline, CDR1 is MNHEY, CDR2 SVGEGT. The V end lost 2 bases, the J end lost 7 bases, and 11 bases lay between the germline ends. CDR3 residues: CASSYGTRGGYTF. CDR3 nucleotides: TGTGCCAGCAGTTACGGTACCCGGGGTGGCTACACCTTC.

The V gene is TRBV4-3, the J gene TRBJ1-6; D not certain. V lost 0 bases and J 7 bases, leaving 13 bases between the germline ends. The CDR3 totals 16 residues. Germline CDR1 and CDR2: LGHNA and YSLEER. This CDR3 reads CASSQEMKQSNSPLHF. The CDR3 region has the DNA TGCGCCAGCAGCCAAGAGATGAAACAGTCGAATTCACCCCTCCACTTT.

The gene calls are TRBV5-1 and TRBJ1-6, with TRBD1 identical over 9 bases. Germline CDR1 is SGHRS and CDR2 is YFSETQ. V dropped 3 bases and J dropped 8; count of bases not matched to a gene: 6. The length of the CDR3 is 15 residues. The CDR3 here is CASSSGQGSYSPLHF. DNA of the CDR3: TGCGCCAGCAGCTCGGGACAGGGTTCGTATTCACCCCTCCACTTT.

This clone came up a few times. The chain has TRBV21-1 and TRBJ1-5; the table's TRBD1 call for D was not verified on the DNA. TRBV21-1 is a known pseudogene. This CDR3 is 18 amino acids long. The CDR3 DNA is TGTGCCAGCAGCACTTCTGCTTGGGACAGTCTATTCCATCAGCCCCAGCATTTT. Protein: CASSTSAWDSLFHQPQHF.

This chain connects TRBV5-1 to TRBJ2-5; TRBD1 aligns across 11 bases. Germline-derived CDR1 and CDR2 are SGHRS and YFSETQ. The CDR3 sequence is 15 residues long. The V gene end was trimmed by 2 bases and the J gene end by 3 bases; junction bases not matched to a gene: 3. The CDR3 sequence is CASSFRTGGEETQYF. The CDR3 DNA sequence: TGCGCCAGCAGCTTTCGGACAGGGGGCGAAGAGACCCAGTACTTC.

In this sample, this clone turned up many times. This chain joins TRBV24-1 and TRBJ1-4, with D unclear. The CDR3 covers 14 residues. The germline gives CDR1 KGHDR, CDR2 SFDVKD. Trimming left V 4 bases short and J 6 bases short, with 11 bases between. In nucleotides, the CDR3 is TGTGCCACCAGTGACGCGGAGGATCATGAAAAACTGTTTTTT. Translated, it gives CATSDAEDHEKLFF.

V and J are TRBV7-3 and TRBJ2-1; the D gene is possibly TRBD2 (6 bases). The CDR3 is 16 residues long. Trimming took off 0 bases at V and 7 bases at J, with 16 bases between the two ends. Germline CDR1 and CDR2: SGHTA and FQGTGA. The CDR3 DNA sequence: TGTGCCAGCAGCTTAACTCCTAGCGTGGTTGTGAATGAGCAGTTCTTC. As protein: CASSLTPSVVVNEQFF.

The rearrangement joins TRBV19 to TRBJ2-3; no clear D. Trimming removed 10 bases from V and 0 bases from J, with 11 bases in between. CDR3 length: 13 residues. The germline CDR1 and CDR2 sequences are LNHDA and SQIVND (reference sequence). CDR3 nucleotides: TGTGCCACTACCGAATTTAGCACAGATACGCAGTATTTT. As protein: CATTEFSTDTQYF.

The chain employs TRBV4-2 and TRBJ1-1; no firm D call. The CDR3 runs to 11 residues. V lost 9 bases, J lost 1 base, and 6 bases lay in between. Germline CDR1 reads LGHNA; CDR2 reads YNFKEQ. In DNA, the CDR3 is TGTGCCAGTTTAGAGAACACTGAAGCTTTCTTT. This gives the protein CASLENTEAFF.